This is a list of T cell receptor beta chains from one sample in a study of shared clonotypes between healthy human individuals. The method was immunoSEQ multiplex PCR; TCRdb's version includes in-frame clones alone and lacks a portion of them. The table includes about 1.5 million clones, 95% to 97% detected once. The sequenced sample was naive CD4+ T cells sorted from blood. These receptors all stem from a man aged 25 to 40 in good health. The conserved cysteine and the conserved F or W are not part of the CDR3 here.

J,V,CDR3
TRBJ2-1,TRBV19,ASSQPGLSNEQF
TRBJ1-1,TRBV30,AWESGGNTEAF
TRBJ2-7,TRBV18,ASSPVIAGDYYEQY
TRBJ2-7,TRBV5-3,ARITRLAGYEQY
TRBJ2-2,TRBV5-5,ASSLSFLPGKWAGELF
TRBJ2-7,TRBV27,ASSPPPNRDRASYEQY
TRBJ2-5,TRBV2,ASSEAMGGGETQY
TRBJ2-3,TRBV29-1,SVSGQKSYTDTQY
TRBJ2-7,TRBV28,ASSLGMAGVYEQY
TRBJ2-3,TRBV5-4,ASRSLEGAGY
TRBJ2-5,TRBV19,ASRKTGGLIQY
TRBJ1-5,TRBV9,ASSVGTGGEQPQH
TRBJ1-2,TRBV15,ATSRDRRGGYT
TRBJ2-1,TRBV15,ATSRDFSGRTNEQF